This record covers a single T cell receptor beta chain. These data originate in a study of cytomegalovirus exposure and HLA in healthy donors. Germline V gene data show CDR1 as MDHEN and CDR2 as SYDVKM. Germline trimming cut 6 bases from V and 3 bases from J; bases unmatched to any gene: 4. The CDR3 totals 13 residues. Primers: 60 Vbeta forward and 13 Jbeta reverse. TCRdb's table, derived via immunoSEQ multiplex PCR, lists solely in-frame clones and lacks some. The sample lists about 190,000 clones, approximately 86% occurring once. The clonotype was recovered from a woman aged 18-30 years in good health and CMV-seronegative. Sequenced input: PBMCs. The gene calls are TRBV28 and TRBJ2-7; 8 positions agree with TRBD1. The CDR3: CASRDRAVYEQYF. DNA for the CDR3: TGTGCCAGCAGGGACAGGGCCGTCTACGAGCAGTACTTC.